The TCR beta chain under discussion was sequenced for a study of cytomegalovirus exposure and HLA in healthy donors. The study's findings and limits: Later analysis identified several of the most significant clusters that appeared linked to common viral pathogens. Most TCRs appeared rarely, but some public TCRs recurred in many donors.

PCR employed 60 Vbeta and 13 Jbeta primers. Here immunoSEQ multiplex PCR was the method, and the copy in TCRdb shows in-frame clones only, minus some. The sample carries some 66,000 clones, more than 80% recorded once. Trimming took 2 bases from V and 2 from J, leaving 7 bases between them. CDR3 length equals 14 residues. CDR1 MNHNS and CDR2 SASEGT come from the germline V gene. With regard to this clone: Its specificity is unknown.

The chain is built from TRBV6-1 and TRBJ1-3; possibly TRBD1 for D (5 bases). Sequenced material: PBMCs. The sequence came from a woman in her twenties or thirties in good health and CMV-seronegative. CDR3 nucleotides: TGTGCCAGCAGTGAATCAGGGACTGGAAACACCATATATTTT. This codes for CASSESGTGNTIYF.